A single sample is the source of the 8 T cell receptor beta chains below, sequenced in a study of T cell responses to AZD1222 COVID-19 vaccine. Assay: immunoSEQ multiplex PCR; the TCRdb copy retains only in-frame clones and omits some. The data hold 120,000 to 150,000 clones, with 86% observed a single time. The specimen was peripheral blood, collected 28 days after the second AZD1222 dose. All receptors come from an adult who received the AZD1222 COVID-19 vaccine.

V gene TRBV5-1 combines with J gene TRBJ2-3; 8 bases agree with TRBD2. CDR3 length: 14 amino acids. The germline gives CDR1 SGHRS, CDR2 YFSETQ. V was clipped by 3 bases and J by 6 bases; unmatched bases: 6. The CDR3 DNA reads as TGCGCCAGCAGCTCCACTAGCGGTTACGATACGCAGTATTTT. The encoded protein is CASSSTSGYDTQYF.

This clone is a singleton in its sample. This chain's CDR3 is CASSSPLAGVNEQFF. The CDR3 DNA is TGTGCCAGCAGCTCGCCACTAGCGGGAGTGAATGAGCAGTTCTTC. The gene calls are TRBV7-9 and TRBJ2-1; 11 bases align to TRBD2. This CDR3 has 15 amino acids. The germline CDR1 and CDR2 sequences are SEHNR and FQNEAQ (reference sequence). J gave up 7 bases and V 4 bases, and 6 bases lay outside the gene matches.

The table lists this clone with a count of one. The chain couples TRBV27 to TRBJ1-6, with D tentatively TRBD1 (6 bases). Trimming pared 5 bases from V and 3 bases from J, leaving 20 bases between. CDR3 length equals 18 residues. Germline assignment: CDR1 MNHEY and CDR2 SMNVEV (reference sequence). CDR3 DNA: TGTGCCAGCAGTATGGCTCTAGGACAGCGCCACTATAATTCACCCCTCCACTTT. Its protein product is CASSMALGQRHYNSPLHF.

The CDR3 sequence is CASSALGHQYEQYF. The CDR3 coding sequence is TGTGCCAGCAGTGCCCTAGGACATCAATACGAGCAGTACTTC. The chain is built from TRBV28 and TRBJ2-7; D possibly corresponds to TRBD1 (5 bases). Between the trimmed V and J ends, which lost 5 bases and 4 bases, there was a span of 15 bases. The germline V gene has CDR1 MDHEN and CDR2 SYDVKM. The CDR3 extends over 14 amino acids.

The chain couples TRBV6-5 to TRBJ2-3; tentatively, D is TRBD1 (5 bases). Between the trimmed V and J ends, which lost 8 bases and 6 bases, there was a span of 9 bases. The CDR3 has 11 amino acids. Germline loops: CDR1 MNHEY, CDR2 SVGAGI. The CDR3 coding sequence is TGTGCCAGCGCTAGGGGCGATACGCAGTATTTT. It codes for CASARGDTQYF.

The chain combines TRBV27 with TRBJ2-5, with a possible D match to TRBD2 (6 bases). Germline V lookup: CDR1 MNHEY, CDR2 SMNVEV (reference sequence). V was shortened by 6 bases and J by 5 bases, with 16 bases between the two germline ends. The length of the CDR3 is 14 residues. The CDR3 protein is CASSPGGAGETQYF. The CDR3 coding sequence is TGTGCCAGCAGCCCAGGAGGGGCAGGGGAGACCCAGTACTTC.

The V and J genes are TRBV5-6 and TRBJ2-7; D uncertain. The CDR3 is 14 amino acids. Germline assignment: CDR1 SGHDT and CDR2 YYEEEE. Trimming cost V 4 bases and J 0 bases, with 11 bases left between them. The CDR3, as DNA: TGTGCCAGCAGCCCTGGTGGCAGCTCCTACGAGCAGTACTTC. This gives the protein CASSPGGSSYEQYF.

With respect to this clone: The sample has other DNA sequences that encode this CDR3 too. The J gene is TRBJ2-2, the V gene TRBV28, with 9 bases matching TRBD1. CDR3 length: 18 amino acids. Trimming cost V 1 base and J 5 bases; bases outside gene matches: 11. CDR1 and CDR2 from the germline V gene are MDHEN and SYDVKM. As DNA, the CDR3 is TGTGCCAGCAGTTTATTCCTCACAGGGGGCGGGTATACCGGGGAGCTGTTTTTT. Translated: CASSLFLTGGGYTGELFF.